This T cell receptor (beta chain) was observed in a study of beta chain features in type 1 diabetes. As for the study in general: Examination spanned around 100,000,000 sorted cells from all samples. Whole-study findings and limits: All four CD4+ subsets of Type 1 diabetes patients contained TCRB CDR3s that were moderately but significantly shorter. For type 1 diabetes patients, VDJ junctions showed fewer insertions and more deletions.

Since all of the isolated RNA was reverse transcribed, expressed TCRB transcripts were what got sequenced. Sequencing was performed with immunoSEQ multiplex PCR; in TCRdb, only in-frame clones are kept and a portion is missing. This table holds nearly 700,000 clones, roughly 13% found once. Donors underwent one heparinised blood draw, around 120 mL on average. This clone was seen a few times. The antigen remains unidentified. Input material: naive CD4+ T cells from blood. The source is a man between 18 and 29 years old with type 1 diabetes.

The CDR3 DNA follows: TGTGCCAGCAGCACCGACGGGAACTCTGGAAACACCATATATTTT. Protein product: CASSTDGNSGNTIYF. The chain joins TRBV7-3 to TRBJ1-3; no firm D call. Germline loops: CDR1 SGHTA, CDR2 FQGTGA. Trimming shortened V by 5 bases and J by 0 bases, and 11 bases separated the two germline ends. The CDR3 is made up of 15 amino acids.